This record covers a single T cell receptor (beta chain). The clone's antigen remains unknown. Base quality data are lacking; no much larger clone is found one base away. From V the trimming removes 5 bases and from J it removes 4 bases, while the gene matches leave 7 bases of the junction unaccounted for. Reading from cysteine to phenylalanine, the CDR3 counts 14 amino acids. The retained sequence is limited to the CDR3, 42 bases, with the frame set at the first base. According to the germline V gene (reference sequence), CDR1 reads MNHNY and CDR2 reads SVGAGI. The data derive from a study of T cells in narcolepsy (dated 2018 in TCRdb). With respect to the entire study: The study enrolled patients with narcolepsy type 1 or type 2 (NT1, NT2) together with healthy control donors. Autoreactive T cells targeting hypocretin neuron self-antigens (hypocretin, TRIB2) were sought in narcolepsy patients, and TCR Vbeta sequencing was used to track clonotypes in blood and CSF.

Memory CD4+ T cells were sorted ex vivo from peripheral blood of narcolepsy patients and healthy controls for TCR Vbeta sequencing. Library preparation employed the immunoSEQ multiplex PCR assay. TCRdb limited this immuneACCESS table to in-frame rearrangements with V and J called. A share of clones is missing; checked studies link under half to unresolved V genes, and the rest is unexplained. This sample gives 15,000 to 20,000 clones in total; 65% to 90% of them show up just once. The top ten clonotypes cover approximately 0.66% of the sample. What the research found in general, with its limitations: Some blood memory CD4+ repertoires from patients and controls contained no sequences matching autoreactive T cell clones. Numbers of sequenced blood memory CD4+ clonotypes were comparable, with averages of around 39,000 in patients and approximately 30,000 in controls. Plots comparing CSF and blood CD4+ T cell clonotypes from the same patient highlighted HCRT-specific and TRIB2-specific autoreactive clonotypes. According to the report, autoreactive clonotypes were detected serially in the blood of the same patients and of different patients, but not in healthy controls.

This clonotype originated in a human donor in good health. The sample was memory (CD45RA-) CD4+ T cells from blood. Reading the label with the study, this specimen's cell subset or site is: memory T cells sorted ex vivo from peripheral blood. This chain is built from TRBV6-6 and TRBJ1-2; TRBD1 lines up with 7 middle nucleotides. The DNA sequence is TGTGCCAGCAGTCGTACAGGGGTAGGCTATGGCTACACCTTC. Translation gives CASSRTGVGYGYTF.